This T cell receptor (beta chain) derives from a study of T cells in Graves' hyperthyroidism and ophthalmopathy. Study findings and constraints: Blood shared most expanded thyroid clonotypes above 0.001.

Patients were aged 18 to 65, had disease duration under 2 months, and had newly diagnosed hyperthyroidism. Source material for PBMCs was 10 ml fresh peripheral blood. The CDR3 totals 14 residues. Trimming cost V 7 bases and J 4 bases; bases outside gene matches: 8. This clonotype was observed many times. Antigen: not known. TCR beta CDR3 region amplification was performed from RNA transcripts. A first-round RT-PCR of the TCR CDR3 used the HTBI primer set. Via MiXCR, TCRdb re-called the multiplex PCR reads, giving one row per CDR3 protein. The sample shows 370,000 or so distinct CDR3 sequences, roughly 25% of them seen only once.

V and J are TRBV12-3 or TRBV12-4 and TRBJ2-3, with 7 bases that match TRBD2. What was sequenced was blood. The TCR originated in a middle-aged man with Graves' hyperthyroidism. CDR3 DNA: TGTGCCAGCACCTTGGGGGGGAGAGCAGATACGCAGTATTTT. This sequence encodes CASTLGGRADTQYF.